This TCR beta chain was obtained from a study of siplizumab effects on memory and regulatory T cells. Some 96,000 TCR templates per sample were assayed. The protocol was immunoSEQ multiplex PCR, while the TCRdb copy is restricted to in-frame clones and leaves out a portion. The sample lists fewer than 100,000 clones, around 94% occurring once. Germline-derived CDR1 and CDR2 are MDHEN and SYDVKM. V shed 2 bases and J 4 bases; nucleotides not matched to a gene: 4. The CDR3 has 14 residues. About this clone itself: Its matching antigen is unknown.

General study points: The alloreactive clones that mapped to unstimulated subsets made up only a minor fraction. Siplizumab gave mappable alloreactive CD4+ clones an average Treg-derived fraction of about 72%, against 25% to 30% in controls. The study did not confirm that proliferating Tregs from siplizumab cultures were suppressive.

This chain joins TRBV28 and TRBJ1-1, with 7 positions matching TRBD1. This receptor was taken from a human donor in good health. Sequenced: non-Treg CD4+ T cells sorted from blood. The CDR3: CASSLPGTATEAFF. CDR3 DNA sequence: TGTGCCAGCAGTTTACCAGGGACAGCCACTGAAGCTTTCTTT.